Listed below are T cell receptor beta chains from one sample, sequenced in a study of cytomegalovirus exposure and HLA in healthy donors. Generated by immunoSEQ multiplex PCR, the TCRdb table keeps only in-frame clones and is missing some. The top ten hold about 11% of the sample, which has about 150,000 clones, roughly 75% seen once. The sequencing sample was made of PBMCs. These receptor sequences come from a man between 18 and 35 years old in good health and CMV-seropositive. The CDR3 runs from the conserved cysteine through the conserved F or W. D genes are given only for firm matches. Size is stated for part of the rows, as once, few or many counts, or as a class when the clone is expanded.

cdr3_nt cdr3_aa d_call j_call clone_size v_call
TGTGCCAGCAGCGCGGGGGGAAGTGCTTTCCCCCTGGAGCAGTACTTC CASSAGGSAFPLEQYF TRBD2 TRBJ2-7 - TRBV7-8
TGCGCCAGCAGCTTGGCCGCGGGACGGGTCTATGGCTACACCTTC CASSLAAGRVYGYTF - TRBJ1-2 few TRBV5-1
TGTGCCAGCACCTCAGGGGAAACCTACGAGCAGTACTTC CASTSGETYEQYF - TRBJ2-7 - TRBV5-8
TGTGCCAGCACCAAACGGGGGGCCGGGGAGCTGTTTTTT CASTKRGAGELFF TRBD2 TRBJ2-2 - TRBV28
TGTGCCAGCAGTCCCCAGGGGGCGAACTATGGCTACACCTTC CASSPQGANYGYTF TRBD1 TRBJ1-2 - TRBV28
TGTGCCAGCAGGGCTGAAGTAGGAACGGGGGTTTACGAGCAGTACTTC CASRAEVGTGVYEQYF - TRBJ2-7 - TRBV5-4
TGTGCCAGCAGCTTAGGGCTTCGGAGCGCCTACGAGCAGTACTTC CASSLGLRSAYEQYF - TRBJ2-7 - TRBV7-9
TGTGCCAGCAGACAACTAGGGGAAGCTTTCTTT CASRQLGEAFF - TRBJ1-1 once TRBV7-2
TGTGCCAGCAGTGAAGGGCCGCACAGCACAGATACGCAGTATTTT CASSEGPHSTDTQYF - TRBJ2-3 once TRBV6-1
TGTGCCAGTATGCCGGGACAGGGTTCCTACGAGCAGTACTTC CASMPGQGSYEQYF TRBD1 TRBJ2-7 - TRBV19
TGTGCCAGCAGTGAACCTTCTCAGGTAGGCGCGGCTTTCTTT CASSEPSQVGAAFF - TRBJ1-1 - TRBV6-1
TGTGCCATCAGCGCAGGTTACCCACACGAGCAGTACTTC CAISAGYPHEQYF - TRBJ2-7 - TRBV10-3
TGTGCCAGTTCGCGGCGAGAGACCCAGTACTTC CASSRRETQYF - TRBJ2-5 - TRBV28
TGCAGCGTTGAAGACAGCTCCTACGAGCAGTACTTC CSVEDSSYEQYF - TRBJ2-7 few TRBV29-1